One sample yielded the 26 T cell receptor beta chains listed below, sequenced in a study of neurological immune-mediated disorders. TCRdb passed the 5' RACE reads through MiXCR, listing each CDR3 protein once. Here the sample spans fewer than 60,000 distinct CDR3 sequences, 10% being singletons. Sequencing input: PBMCs. These receptors were collected from a man aged 65 to 85 with HTLV-1-associated myelopathy (HAM/TSP).

This clonotype appeared many times. This sequence joins TRBV7-9 and TRBJ2-7; weak D call: TRBD2 (6 bases). V was cut by 5 bases and J by 5 bases, with 16 bases left in between. Germline CDR1 reads SEHNR; CDR2 reads FQNEAQ (reference sequence). The CDR3 runs 14 residues. CDR3 in DNA: TGTGCCAGCAGCCCCCCCGGGAGTAGGAACGAGCAGTACTTC. The encoded protein is CASSPPGSRNEQYF.

There are many counts of this clonotype. The chain joins TRBV2 to TRBJ2-2; tentatively, D is TRBD2 (5 bases). The CDR3 loop spans 13 amino acids. CDR1 and CDR2 (germline): SNHLY, FYNNEI. V gave up 2 bases and J gave up 6 bases, with 7 bases separating them. The CDR3 reads CASSENGAGELFF. The CDR3 DNA reads TGTGCCAGCAGTGAAAACGGGGCCGGGGAGCTGTTTTTT. The complete variable domain, with remaining parts taken from reference TRBV2 and TRBJ2-2, reads EPEVTQTPSHQVTQMGQEVILRCVPISNHLYFYWYRQILGQKVEFLVSFYNNEISEKSEIFDDQFSVERPDGSNFTLKIRSTKLEDSAMYFCASSENGAGELFFGEGSRLTVL.

The chain has TRBV25-1 and TRBJ1-1; D possibly corresponds to TRBD1 (6 bases). The CDR3 consists of 10 residues. Germline V gene lookup returns CDR1 MGHDK and CDR2 SYGVNS. V was cut by 10 bases and J by 7 bases, with 10 bases left in between. The DNA for the CDR3 is TGTGCCACTCAGGGGATTGAAGCTTTCTTT. It yields the protein CATQGIEAFF.

This clonotype was recorded at least ten times. V is TRBV4-3 and J is TRBJ1-2; D uncertain. The germline CDR1 and CDR2 sequences are LGHNA and YSLEER. Trimming removed 1 base from V and 8 bases from J, with 14 bases in between. The CDR3 runs to 14 residues. The CDR3 sequence is CASSQGVMSVGYTF. CDR3 coding DNA: TGCGCCAGCAGCCAAGGAGTTATGTCAGTCGGCTACACCTTC.

This clonotype was seen ten or more times. The V and J genes are TRBV3-1 and TRBJ1-2, with D possibly being TRBD1 (6 bases). There are 15 residues in the CDR3. Germline V gene sequence: CDR1 LGHDT, CDR2 YNNKEL (reference sequence). The V end lost 4 bases, the J end lost 4 bases, and 16 bases lay between the germline ends. The CDR3 reads CASSPLGGHSYGYTF. The CDR3 region has the DNA TGTGCCAGCAGCCCGCTGGGGGGGCATAGCTATGGCTACACCTTC.

This clonotype was counted ten times or more. V and J are TRBV5-5 and TRBJ2-2, with 7 nucleotides matching TRBD2. CDR3 length: 16 amino acids. Trimming took 0 bases from V and 3 from J; bases not matched to a gene: 5. In germline, CDR1 is SGHKS, CDR2 YYEKEE (reference sequence). The CDR3 DNA is TGTGCCAGCAGCTTGGTTGCGGGAGTCTACACCGGGGAGCTGTTTTTT. As protein: CASSLVAGVYTGELFF. Supplemented by reference TRBV5-5 and TRBJ2-2, the full variable domain reads DAGVTQSPTHLIKTRGQQVTLRCSPISGHKSVSWYQQVLGQGPQFIFQYYEKEERGRGNFPDRFSARQFPNYSSELNVNALLLGDSALYLCASSLVAGVYTGELFFGEGSRLTVL.

This clonotype was seen more than once but under ten times. This sequence joins TRBV12-3 or TRBV12-4 and TRBJ2-7; TRBD2 might be the D (6 bases). The CDR3 covers 14 residues. With 5 bases removed from V and 4 bases from J, the gap between germline ends came to 15 bases. The CDR3, as DNA: TGTGCCAGCAGTCCCCGGGAGCGTAATTACGAGCAGTACTTC. Translated, it gives CASSPRERNYEQYF.

This clonotype was seen many times. The chain uses TRBV20-1 and TRBJ2-7, with 11 positions matching TRBD2. V lost 6 bases to trimming and J lost 4 bases; unmatched junction nucleotides: 5. The CDR3 is 13 residues long. CDR1 DFQATT and CDR2 SNEGSKA come from the germline V gene (reference sequence). DNA for the CDR3: TGCAGTGCCCGACTAGCGGGGCTTTACGAGCAGTACTTC. Translating gives CSARLAGLYEQYF.

This clonotype was counted many times. The CDR3 is CASSLTVRYEQYF. The CDR3 bases are TGCGCCAGCAGCCTGACAGTGCGCTACGAGCAGTACTTC. This chain joins TRBV4-1 and TRBJ2-7; possibly TRBD1 for D (5 bases). The V gene's germline CDR1 is MGHRA and CDR2 YSYEKL. V dropped 4 bases and J dropped 3 bases, with 10 bases sitting between them. The CDR3 runs to 13 residues.

This clonotype has ten or more counts. The rearrangement uses TRBV6-5 and TRBJ2-3, with D tentatively TRBD2 (6 bases). V was pared by 0 bases and J by 2 bases, with 15 bases between. The CDR3 contains 17 residues. CDR1 and CDR2 from the germline V gene are MNHEY and SVGAGI. CDR3 DNA: TGTGCCAGCAGTTACTCAGGACTACCTGCCTCCACAGATACGCAGTATTTT. Its translation is CASSYSGLPASTDTQYF.

This clonotype was recorded at least ten times. The chain joins TRBV4-1 to TRBJ2-7; 9 positions match TRBD2. The germline V gene has CDR1 MGHRA and CDR2 YSYEKL. Germline trimming cut 2 bases from V and 4 bases from J; bases unmatched to any gene: 6. The CDR3 totals 15 residues. CDR3 nucleotides: TGCGCCAGCAGCCAACATGCGGGACTAGCTTACGAGCAGTACTTC. Translation gives CASSQHAGLAYEQYF.

This clonotype has ten or more counts. This rearrangement joins TRBV20-1 to TRBJ2-7; TRBD1 agrees at 9 bases. The CDR3 totals 15 residues. Per germline, CDR1 DFQATT and CDR2 SNEGSKA (reference sequence). V shed 0 bases, J shed 2 bases, and the junction held 5 bases outside the gene matches. The CDR3 protein is CSAREPGQGTYEQYF. CDR3 bases: TGCAGTGCTAGAGAGCCGGGACAGGGAACCTACGAGCAGTACTTC.

This clonotype was recorded at least ten times. The gene calls are TRBV28 and TRBJ1-5; D is uncertain. Deletions cut 2 bases from V and 7 bases from J, with 18 bases between. The CDR3 runs 16 residues. From germline, CDR1 is MDHEN and CDR2 SYDVKM. In DNA, the CDR3 is TGTGCCAGCAGTTTAGGGCTTCGGGGAAGGTGGCAGCCCCAGCATTTT. Translating it yields CASSLGLRGRWQPQHF.

This clonotype was detected ten times or more. The chain joins TRBV6-1 to TRBJ2-7; TRBD2 matches at 10 bases. Germline V gene lookup returns CDR1 MNHNS and CDR2 SASEGT. J gave up 5 bases and V 7 bases, and 8 bases lay outside the gene matches. The CDR3 has 14 amino acids. CDR3 nucleotides: TGTGCCAGCACCAATCTAGCGGGAGCCAACGAGCAGTACTTC. It is translated as CASTNLAGANEQYF.

This chain connects TRBV12-3 or TRBV12-4 to TRBJ2-7; unclear D gene. Trimming shortened V by 2 bases and J by 0 bases, and 11 bases separated the two germline ends. The CDR3 runs to 15 residues. The CDR3 protein is CASSLFWWSSYEQYF. The CDR3 coding sequence is TGTGCCAGCAGTTTATTTTGGTGGAGCTCCTACGAGCAGTACTTC.

This clonotype was detected ten times or more. The rearrangement uses TRBV6-2 or TRBV6-3 and TRBJ2-7; possible D gene TRBD2, 6 bases. Germline lookup yields CDR1 MNHEY and CDR2 SVGEGT. The CDR3 consists of 13 residues. Trimming took 5 bases from V and 3 from J, leaving 11 bases between them. CDR3 sequence (DNA): TGTGCCAGCAGTCGACTAGAGGGCTACGAGCAGTACTTC. This sequence encodes CASSRLEGYEQYF.

This clonotype was detected many times. The chain combines TRBV20-1 with TRBJ2-3; D not resolved. CDR3 size: 14 residues. From germline, CDR1 is DFQATT and CDR2 SNEGSKA (reference sequence). Deletions cut 3 bases from V and 1 base from J, with 11 bases between. CDR3 sequence: CSASESSRTDTQYF. The CDR3 bases are TGCAGTGCTAGCGAGAGTTCCCGCACAGATACGCAGTATTTT.

This clonotype was counted ten times or more. This chain uses TRBV20-1 with TRBJ1-1; D unresolved. Germline V gene lookup returns CDR1 DFQATT and CDR2 SNEGSKA (reference sequence). The CDR3 is 11 amino acids. V was shortened by 5 bases and J by 5 bases, with 9 bases between the two germline ends. The CDR3 sequence is CSAPGRTEAFF. The CDR3 nucleotides read TGCAGTGCTCCGGGGAGGACTGAAGCTTTCTTT.

This clonotype was detected ten times or more. The genes are TRBV3-1 and TRBJ2-5; possibly TRBD2 for D (5 bases). CDR3 length: 12 residues. V lost 4 bases and J 8 bases, leaving 11 bases between the germline ends. The V gene's germline CDR1 is LGHDT and CDR2 YNNKEL (reference sequence). CDR3 residues: CASSPLGNTQYF. Written as DNA, the CDR3 is TGTGCCAGCAGCCCACTAGGGAACACCCAGTACTTC.

About this clonotype itself: Just one base apart from a much larger clone, this may be a read error. The V gene is TRBV5-1, the J gene TRBJ2-1, with D unresolved. CDR3 length equals 15 residues. Looked up from germline, CDR1 is SGHRS and CDR2 is YFSETQ. The CDR3 here is CASSFSPSSYNEQIF. CDR3 DNA: TGCGCCAGCAGCTTCAGTCCCAGTTCCTACAATGAGCAGATCTTC.

This clonotype was seen at least ten times. The V and J genes are TRBV20-1 and TRBJ2-2; 7 bases fit TRBD2. V lost 5 bases, J lost 3 bases, and 9 bases stayed unmatched. The CDR3 spans 15 residues. The germline gives CDR1 DFQATT, CDR2 SNEGSKA (reference sequence). The CDR3 loop reads CSAAHGGGYTGELFF. The CDR3 nucleotides read TGCAGTGCTGCTCATGGGGGAGGGTACACCGGGGAGCTGTTTTTT.

This clonotype was recorded at least ten times. The genes are TRBV5-4 and TRBJ1-2; D is uncertain. V was shortened by 4 bases and J by 2 bases, with 12 bases between the two germline ends. The CDR3 is made up of 14 amino acids. Germline V gives CDR1 SGHNT, CDR2 YYREEE (reference sequence). CDR3 in DNA: TGTGCCAGCAGCCGCCCCGCACCGAACTATGGCTACACCTTC. Translating it yields CASSRPAPNYGYTF.

At least ten counts were recorded for this clonotype. The chain combines TRBV5-1 with TRBJ2-1; D is uncertain. V lost 10 bases and J 2 bases, leaving 4 bases between the germline ends. This CDR3 region has 10 residues. Germline V CDR1 and CDR2: SGHRS, YFSETQ. The CDR3 spells CAPPYNEQFF. The CDR3 DNA sequence: TGCGCCCCACCCTACAATGAGCAGTTCTTC.

This clonotype showed up many times. The chain combines TRBV6-5 with TRBJ2-7, with D unclear. Between the trimmed V and J ends, which lost 2 bases and 1 base, there was a span of 12 bases. CDR3 length equals 15 residues. Germline CDR1 MNHEY, CDR2 SVGAGI. CDR3 sequence reads: CASSYNPDGSYEQYF. The CDR3 DNA reads as TGTGCCAGCAGTTACAATCCGGACGGTTCCTACGAGCAGTACTTC.

In its sample, this clonotype was seen many times. The chain recombines TRBV6-6 with TRBJ2-1; 7 nucleotides line up with TRBD2. The CDR3 length is 15 residues. V dropped 5 bases and J dropped 2; count of bases not matched to a gene: 6. Germline V gene sequence: CDR1 MNHNY, CDR2 SVGAGI (reference sequence). The CDR3 sequence: CASSPGGRAYNEQFF. In nucleotides, the CDR3 is TGTGCCAGCAGTCCCGGAGGGAGGGCCTACAATGAGCAGTTCTTC.

This chain uses TRBV29-1 with TRBJ2-6; perhaps TRBD1 as D (6 bases). Trimming cost V 2 bases and J 0 bases, with 8 bases left between them. Per the germline V gene, CDR1 is SQVTM and CDR2 is ANQGSEA. The CDR3 is 15 amino acids. The CDR3 region is CSVETGLSGANVLTF. The CDR3 region has the DNA TGCAGCGTTGAAACAGGGCTCTCTGGGGCCAACGTCCTGACTTTC.